Listed below are T cell receptor beta chains from one sample, sequenced in a study of T cell repertoires in cytomegalovirus infection. TCRdb itself ran the reads through MiXCR, one entry per CDR3 protein. The table has fewer than 550,000 distinct CDR3 sequences, about 11% seen once. The sequenced sample consisted of PBMCs. The receptors shown here come from a human donor in good health (CMV status not recorded). Some clones in this sample may be carry-over from other donors' samples. Both conserved end residues are part of each CDR3. Each record gives: J gene, V gene, clone size, D gene, CDR3 DNA, CDR3 protein. D genes are given only for firm matches. Clone size is given for some rows only: seen once, a few or many times, or a class if the clone is expanded.

j_call: TRBJ1-5
v_call: TRBV10-3
clone_size: few
d_call: NA
cdr3_nt: TGTGCCATCAGTGAGTCCGCCAGGGCGGATAGCAATCAGCCCCAGCATTTT
cdr3_aa: CAISESARADSNQPQHF

j_call: TRBJ2-5
v_call: TRBV2
clone_size: few
d_call: NA
cdr3_nt: TGTGCCAGCACCCCCAGGCGGCGCAACCAAGAGACCCAGTACTTC
cdr3_aa: CASTPRRRNQETQYF

j_call: TRBJ2-7
v_call: TRBV5-4
clone_size: NA
d_call: NA
cdr3_nt: TGTGCCAGCAGCTCCACTCTGACAGGCTCCTACGAGCAGTACTTC
cdr3_aa: CASSSTLTGSYEQYF

j_call: TRBJ1-1
v_call: TRBV9
clone_size: many
d_call: TRBD1
cdr3_nt: TGTGCCAGCAGCGATGATACAGGGGGTGTAGGGGCTTTCTTT
cdr3_aa: CASSDDTGGVGAFF

j_call: TRBJ2-7
v_call: TRBV6-5
clone_size: many
d_call: TRBD1
cdr3_nt: TGTGCCAGCAGTTACCCGGGACAGGGAGGCGAGCAGTACTTC
cdr3_aa: CASSYPGQGGEQYF

j_call: TRBJ2-6
v_call: TRBV3-1
clone_size: many
d_call: NA
cdr3_nt: TGTGCCAGCAGCCAATCCGAAGGGGCAGGGATCTCTGGGGCCAACGTCCTGACTTTC
cdr3_aa: CASSQSEGAGISGANVLTF

j_call: TRBJ1-6
v_call: TRBV27
clone_size: many
d_call: NA
cdr3_nt: TGTGCCAGCAGTTTCTCAAATTCACCCCTCCACTTT
cdr3_aa: CASSFSNSPLHF

j_call: TRBJ1-3
v_call: TRBV2
clone_size: few
d_call: NA
cdr3_nt: TGTGCCAGCAGCCCCCGGGACCCCCGGCACACCATATATTTT
cdr3_aa: CASSPRDPRHTIYF

j_call: TRBJ1-5
v_call: TRBV7-9
clone_size: many
d_call: NA
cdr3_nt: TGTGCCAGCAGCACAGAGAATCAGCCCCAGCATTTT
cdr3_aa: CASSTENQPQHF

j_call: TRBJ1-5
v_call: TRBV12-3/TRBV12-4
clone_size: many
d_call: NA
cdr3_nt: TGTGCCAGCAGTTTGAGGCAGGCCGACCATCAGCCCCAGCATTTT
cdr3_aa: CASSLRQADHQPQHF

j_call: TRBJ2-7
v_call: TRBV12-3/TRBV12-4
clone_size: many
d_call: NA
cdr3_nt: TGTGCCAGCAGTTTAGACGGGAGCCGAGTCTACGAGCAGTACTTC
cdr3_aa: CASSLDGSRVYEQYF

j_call: TRBJ2-7
v_call: TRBV6-2/TRBV6-3
clone_size: many
d_call: NA
cdr3_nt: TGTGCCAGCAGTTATTCCTCCGAGCAGTACTTC
cdr3_aa: CASSYSSEQYF

j_call: TRBJ2-1
v_call: TRBV24-1
clone_size: NA
d_call: TRBD2
cdr3_nt: TGTGCCACCAGTGCGGCTAGCGGGGGCTCCTACAATGAGCAGTTCTTC
cdr3_aa: CATSAASGGSYNEQFF

j_call: TRBJ2-6
v_call: TRBV7-9
clone_size: many
d_call: NA
cdr3_nt: TGTGCCAGCACCGGGAGCGGTAGGGCCAACGTCCTGACTTTC
cdr3_aa: CASTGSGRANVLTF

j_call: TRBJ2-1
v_call: TRBV5-1
clone_size: NA
d_call: TRBD1
cdr3_nt: TGCGCCAGCAGCTTGGCCGGACAGGGGGCAGGCTATGAGCAGTTCTTC
cdr3_aa: CASSLAGQGAGYEQFF

j_call: TRBJ2-5
v_call: TRBV12-3/TRBV12-4
clone_size: many
d_call: NA
cdr3_nt: TGTGCCAGCACCCCCGGACGATCAAGGGAGACCCAGTACTTC
cdr3_aa: CASTPGRSRETQYF